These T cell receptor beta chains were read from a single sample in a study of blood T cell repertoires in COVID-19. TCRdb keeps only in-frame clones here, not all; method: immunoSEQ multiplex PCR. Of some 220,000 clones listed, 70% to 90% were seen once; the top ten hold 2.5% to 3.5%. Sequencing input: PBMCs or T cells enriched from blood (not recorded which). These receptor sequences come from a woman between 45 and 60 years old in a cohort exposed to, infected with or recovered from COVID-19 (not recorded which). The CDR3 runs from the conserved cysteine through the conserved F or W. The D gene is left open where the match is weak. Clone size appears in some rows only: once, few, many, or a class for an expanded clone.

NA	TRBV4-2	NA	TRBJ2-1	CASSQDQGSEQFF	TGTGCCAGCAGCCAAGACCAGGGTTCTGAGCAGTTCTTC
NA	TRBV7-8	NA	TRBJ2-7	CASSLAAGWGPSSYEQYF	TGTGCCAGCAGCTTAGCGGCAGGATGGGGGCCCTCATCCTACGAGCAGTACTTC
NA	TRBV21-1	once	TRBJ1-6	CASSKDRGTDNSPLHF	TGTGCCAGCAGCAAGGACAGGGGGACTGATAATTCACCCCTCCACTTT
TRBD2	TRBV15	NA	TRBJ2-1	CATSRTSGGYYNEQFF	TGTGCCACCAGCAGGACTAGCGGGGGGTACTACAATGAGCAGTTCTTC
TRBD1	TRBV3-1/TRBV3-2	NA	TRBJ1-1	CASSQWRGRAFF	TGTGCCAGCAGCCAGTGGAGGGGGCGAGCTTTCTTT
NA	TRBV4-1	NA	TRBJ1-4	CASSQGYLGWNEKLFF	TGCGCCAGCAGCCAAGGTTATTTGGGCTGGAATGAAAAACTGTTTTTT
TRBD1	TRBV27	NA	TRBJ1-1	CASSREGAVGTEAFF	TGTGCCAGCAGTCGGGAGGGGGCGGTTGGTACTGAAGCTTTCTTT
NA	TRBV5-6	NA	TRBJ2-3	CASSPAPGTDTQYF	TGTGCCAGCAGCCCAGCCCCCGGGACAGATACGCAGTATTTT
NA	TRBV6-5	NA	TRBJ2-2	CASSPRPGELFF	TGTGCCAGCAGTCCCCGTCCCGGGGAGCTGTTTTTT
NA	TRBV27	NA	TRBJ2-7	CASRFAHRPGWQYF	TGTGCCAGCAGATTCGCCCACCGCCCGGGATGGCAGTACTTC
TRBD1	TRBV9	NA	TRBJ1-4	CASSLQGTANEKLFF	TGTGCCAGCAGCTTACAGGGGACAGCAAATGAAAAACTGTTTTTT
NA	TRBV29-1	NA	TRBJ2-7	CSGLEGSSYEQYF	TGCAGCGGCCTCGAGGGTTCCTCCTACGAGCAGTACTTC
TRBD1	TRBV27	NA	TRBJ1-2	CASSLSAHGQGFYGYTF	TGTGCCAGCAGTTTATCAGCTCACGGACAGGGCTTCTATGGCTACACCTTC
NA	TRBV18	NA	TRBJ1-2	CASSPLVDSLPNYGYTF	TGTGCCAGCTCACCCCTTGTAGACAGCCTTCCTAACTATGGCTACACCTTC
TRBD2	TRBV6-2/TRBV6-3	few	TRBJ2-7	CASSLLSLAGPYEQYF	TGTGCCAGCAGTCTCCTCTCCCTAGCGGGCCCCTACGAGCAGTACTTC
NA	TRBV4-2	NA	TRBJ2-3	CASSHGARGSLTDTQYF	TGTGCCAGCAGCCACGGCGCTAGGGGAAGCCTCACAGATACGCAGTATTTT
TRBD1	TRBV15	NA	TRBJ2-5	CATSKGGPETQYF	TGTGCCACCAGCAAAGGGGGCCCAGAGACCCAGTACTTC
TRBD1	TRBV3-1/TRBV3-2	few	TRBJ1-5	CASSHAGTGANQPQHF	TGTGCCAGCAGCCATGCCGGGACAGGGGCCAATCAGCCCCAGCATTTT
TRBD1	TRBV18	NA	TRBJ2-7	CASSLRTGTYEQYF	TGTGCCAGCTCACTACGGACAGGGACCTACGAGCAGTACTTC
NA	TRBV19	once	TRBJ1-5	CANHFHTAYSNQPQHF	TGTGCCAACCACTTCCACACAGCCTATAGCAATCAGCCCCAGCATTTT
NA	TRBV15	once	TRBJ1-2	CATSRDGRIGGYTF	TGTGCCACCAGCAGAGATGGCAGGATAGGTGGCTACACCTTC
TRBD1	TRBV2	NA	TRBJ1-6	CASSKTGGANSPLHF	TGTGCCAGCAGCAAAACAGGGGGCGCGAATTCACCCCTCCACTTT
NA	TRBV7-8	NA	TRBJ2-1	CASSLERSREQFF	TGTGCCAGCAGCTTAGAGCGGAGCCGAGAGCAGTTCTTC
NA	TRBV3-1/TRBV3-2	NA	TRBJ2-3	CASSQGSATDTQYF	TGTGCCAGCAGCCAAGGATCCGCGACAGATACGCAGTATTTT
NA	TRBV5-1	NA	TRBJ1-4	CASSPWTNSRREKLFF	TGCGCCAGCAGCCCCTGGACAAACTCGAGAAGGGAAAAACTGTTTTTT
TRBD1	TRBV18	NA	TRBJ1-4	CASSPPGQGVEKLFF	TGTGCCAGCTCACCGCCGGGACAGGGGGTAGAAAAACTGTTTTTT
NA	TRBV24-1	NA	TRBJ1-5	CATRGSGQPQHF	TGTGCCACCAGGGGCTCTGGTCAGCCCCAGCATTTT
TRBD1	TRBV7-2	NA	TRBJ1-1	CASSLATGLTTEAFF	TGTGCCAGCAGCTTAGCGACAGGGTTGACCACTGAAGCTTTCTTT
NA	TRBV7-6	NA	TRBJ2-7	CASSSPDSYEQYF	TGTGCCAGCAGCTCACCGGACAGTTACGAGCAGTACTTC
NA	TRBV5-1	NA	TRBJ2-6	CASSFSGRPGANVLTF	TGCGCCAGCAGCTTCAGCGGAAGGCCTGGGGCCAACGTCCTGACTTTC
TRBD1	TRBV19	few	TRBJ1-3	CASRRGQGKAGNTIYF	TGTGCCAGTAGGAGAGGACAGGGGAAGGCTGGAAACACCATATATTTT
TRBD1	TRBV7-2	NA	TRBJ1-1	CASSPRQGAGSTEAFF	TGTGCCAGCAGCCCGCGACAGGGGGCCGGGAGCACTGAAGCTTTCTTT
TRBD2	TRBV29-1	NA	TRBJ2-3	CSAGLAGGSTDTQYF	TGCAGCGCCGGACTAGCGGGGGGCAGCACAGATACGCAGTATTTT
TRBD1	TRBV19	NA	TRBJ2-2	CASSIGQGDTGELFF	TGTGCCAGTAGTATCGGACAGGGAGACACCGGGGAGCTGTTTTTT
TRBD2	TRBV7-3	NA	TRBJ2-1	CASSPGLAEYNEQFF	TGTGCCAGCAGCCCCGGACTAGCGGAGTACAATGAGCAGTTCTTC
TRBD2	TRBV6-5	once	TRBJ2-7	CASRRSSGGPYEQYF	TGTGCCAGCAGGCGATCTAGCGGGGGACCCTACGAGCAGTACTTC
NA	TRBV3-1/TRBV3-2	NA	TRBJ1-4	CASSQGNLMAGSGEKLFF	TGTGCCAGCAGCCAAGGTAACCTCATGGCAGGGTCCGGCGAAAAACTGTTTTTT
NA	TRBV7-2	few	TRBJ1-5	CASSAFFRSQPQHF	TGTGCCAGCAGCGCATTTTTTCGGAGTCAGCCCCAGCATTTT
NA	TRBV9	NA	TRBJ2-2	CASSVAVGELFF	TGTGCCAGCAGCGTAGCCGTCGGGGAGCTGTTTTTT
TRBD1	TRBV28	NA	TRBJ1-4	CASSDRGGWATNEKLFF	TGTGCCAGCAGCGACAGGGGCGGGTGGGCAACTAATGAAAAACTGTTTTTT
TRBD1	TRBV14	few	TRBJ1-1	CASSRGQRNTEAFF	TGTGCCAGCAGCCGGGGACAGCGAAACACTGAAGCTTTCTTT
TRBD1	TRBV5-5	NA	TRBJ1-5	CASSFTGGGQPQHF	TGTGCCAGCAGCTTTACAGGGGGCGGTCAGCCCCAGCATTTT
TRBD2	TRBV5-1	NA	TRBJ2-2	CASSSTSGGSGTGELFF	TGCGCCAGCAGCTCGACTAGCGGGGGTTCGGGCACCGGGGAGCTGTTTTTT
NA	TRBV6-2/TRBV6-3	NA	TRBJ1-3	CASSYSNYRTGNTIYF	TGTGCCAGCAGTTACTCGAACTACAGGACTGGAAACACCATATATTTT
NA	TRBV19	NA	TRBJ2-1	CASSGWRRGSYNEQFF	TGTGCCAGTAGTGGGTGGAGGCGGGGCTCCTACAATGAGCAGTTCTTC
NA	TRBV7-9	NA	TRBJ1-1	CASSFGQSTEAFF	TGTGCCAGCAGCTTTGGACAGTCCACTGAAGCTTTCTTT